The rows below give T cell receptor beta chains drawn from one sample of a study of cytomegalovirus exposure and HLA in healthy donors. Sequencing was performed with immunoSEQ multiplex PCR; in TCRdb, only in-frame clones are kept and a portion is missing. The sample comprises around 210,000 clones, about 85% of which are singletons, and 0.24% rests with the top ten. Sequencing was performed on PBMCs. All receptors derive from a girl aged 2-10 years in good health and CMV-seronegative. CDR3s include the opening cysteine and the closing phenylalanine or tryptophan. D genes are given only for firm matches. Some rows have no size entry. The others give once, few or many, or a class for an expanded clone.

j_call v_call clone_size d_call cdr3_nt cdr3_aa
TRBJ2-1 TRBV6-4 NA TRBD2 TGTGCCAGCAGTGAGGGACTAGCCTACAATGAGCAGTTCTTC CASSEGLAYNEQFF
TRBJ1-6 TRBV27 NA TRBD1 TGTGCCAGCAGTCCCCGGGACAGGGGTACAGGTTCACCCCTCCACTTT CASSPRDRGTGSPLHF
TRBJ1-2 TRBV5-4 NA NA TGTGCCAGCAGCTTTGGGGGGAACTATGGCTACACCTTC CASSFGGNYGYTF
TRBJ2-5 TRBV27 NA TRBD2 TGTGCCAGTAAGACTAGCGGCCAAGAGACCCAGTACTTC CASKTSGQETQYF
TRBJ1-4 TRBV9 NA NA TGTGCCAGCAGCGTAGCTACTAATGAAAAACTGTTTTTT CASSVATNEKLFF
TRBJ2-7 TRBV6-5 NA NA TGTGCCAGCAGTTACTCGACTGTCGCTTCCTACGAGCAGTACTTC CASSYSTVASYEQYF
TRBJ1-2 TRBV27 NA TRBD1 TGTGCCAGCAATTTGCCCGAATCCCGGGACAGGGGGCATGGCTACACCTTC CASNLPESRDRGHGYTF
TRBJ1-2 TRBV18 NA NA TGTGCCAGCTCACCGGGGCGCTCTCTGCTCGAAACTAACGGCTACACCTTC CASSPGRSLLETNGYTF
TRBJ2-5 TRBV4-1 NA TRBD1 TGCGCCAAAAAGGACAGGGGAGAGACCCAGTACTTC CAKKDRGETQYF
TRBJ1-2 TRBV9 few NA TGTGCCAGCAGTGGAGGGTACCCTAGAGGTAGGGCAATAGACTATGGCTACACCTTC CASSGGYPRGRAIDYGYTF
TRBJ1-2 TRBV5-5 once NA TGTGCCAGCAGCTTGAGAGGGAACGGCTATGGCTACACCTTC CASSLRGNGYGYTF
TRBJ2-4 TRBV10-2 NA TRBD1 TGCGCCAGCAGTGGGGGACAGGGGGCTGCCAAAAACATTCAGTACTTC CASSGGQGAAKNIQYF
TRBJ1-1 TRBV2 once TRBD1 TGTCCACCCGGGACAGGGGGCAGAGGTGACACTGAAGCTTTCTTT CPPGTGGRGDTEAFF
TRBJ2-7 TRBV13 NA TRBD1 TGTGCCAGCAGCTTAGCCGGACAGGGGCACTACGAGCAGTACTTC CASSLAGQGHYEQYF
TRBJ1-1 TRBV5-1 NA NA TGCGCCAGCAGCTTGTACGGGGGTACTGAAGCTTTCTTT CASSLYGGTEAFF
TRBJ2-3 TRBV25-1 NA TRBD2 TGTGCCAGCGGCACTTGGACTAGCGGGATCACGGATACGCAGTATTTT CASGTWTSGITDTQYF
TRBJ1-1 TRBV6-5 NA TRBD1 TGTGCCAGCAGTTACACCGGGACAGTTAACACTGAAGCTTTCTTT CASSYTGTVNTEAFF
TRBJ1-1 TRBV9 few NA TGTGCCAGCAGCCCGCCGGGTCCTGAAGCTTTCTTT CASSPPGPEAFF
TRBJ1-6 TRBV9 NA NA TGTGCCAGCAGCGCAAACAGGGATTCACCCCTCCACTTT CASSANRDSPLHF
TRBJ1-4 TRBV5-1 NA TRBD1 TGCGCCAGCGAGGGACAGGGGAATACTAATGAAAAACTGTTTTTT CASEGQGNTNEKLFF
TRBJ2-1 TRBV4-1 NA TRBD2 TGCGCCAGCAGCCAGTCCTCCAGCGGGGGCTCCTACAATGAGCAGTTCTTC CASSQSSSGGSYNEQFF
TRBJ2-3 TRBV14 once TRBD2 TGTGCCAGCAGCCAAGCCGCGGTTGGACTAGGGTTCGTAGGTACGCAGTATTTT CASSQAAVGLGFVGTQYF
TRBJ2-3 TRBV27 NA TRBD1 TGTGCCAGCAGCCCCCACCGGGACAGGGTAAGCACAGATACGCAGTATTTT CASSPHRDRVSTDTQYF
TRBJ2-5 TRBV18 NA NA TGTGCCAGCTCACCACGAAACAGCAGGCAAGAGACCCAGTACTTC CASSPRNSRQETQYF
TRBJ2-5 TRBV5-1 NA TRBD2 TGCGCCAGCAGCTTGGGCGTGGGATATAGCGGGAGGGCCCCCGAAGAGACCCAGTACTTC CASSLGVGYSGRAPEETQYF
TRBJ1-1 TRBV5-7 NA NA TGTGCCAGCAGCTTTCTTAACACTGAAGCTTTCTTT CASSFLNTEAFF
TRBJ2-7 TRBV6-1 NA TRBD2 TGTGCCAGCAGTGAAGTCGGCGGGAGCTCCTACGAGCAGTACTTC CASSEVGGSSYEQYF
TRBJ2-1 TRBV27 NA NA TGTGCCAGCAGTTTAGGCCGAAACAATGAGCAGTTCTTC CASSLGRNNEQFF
TRBJ2-7 TRBV6-5 NA TRBD2 TGTGCCAGCAGTCCTCGGACTAGCGGGGGGGAGCAGTACTTC CASSPRTSGGEQYF
TRBJ2-7 TRBV6-1 once TRBD1 TGTGCCAGCAGTACCACCGGGACAGGGGGCGAGCAGTACTTC CASSTTGTGGEQYF
TRBJ2-7 TRBV29-1 NA NA TGCAGCGTTGAAGCTCGAGGGGGCTACGAGCAGTACTTC CSVEARGGYEQYF
TRBJ2-1 TRBV10-3 once NA TGTGCCATCGGGGGGGCGATGATGAATGAGCAGTTCTTC CAIGGAMMNEQFF
TRBJ1-3 TRBV25-1 NA TRBD1 TGTGCCAGCAGTGGGTACGCTACAGGGGACGTAGGCACCATATATTTT CASSGYATGDVGTIYF
TRBJ2-7 TRBV10-3 few TRBD1 TGTGCCATCAGTGAACTCCGGACAGGGGAATACGAGCAGTACTTC CAISELRTGEYEQYF
TRBJ2-3 TRBV18 once NA TGTGCCAGCTCACCCAGGGATGGAGATACGCAGTATTTT CASSPRDGDTQYF
TRBJ2-1 TRBV5-1 NA TRBD2 TGCGCCAGCAGGGGACTAGCGGGGCCTTACAATGAGCAGTTCTTC CASRGLAGPYNEQFF
TRBJ1-1 TRBV19 NA NA TGTGCCAGTAGTGAACCCAGGGCGGTTAGCACTGAAGCTTTCTTT CASSEPRAVSTEAFF
TRBJ1-2 TRBV19 NA NA TGTGCCAGTAGTCCCAATAACAGGGAATGGTATGGCTACACCTTC CASSPNNREWYGYTF
TRBJ2-5 TRBV10-3 NA TRBD2 TGTGCCATCAGCCCGAGACTAGCGGGGGGTCAAGAGACCCAGTACTTC CAISPRLAGGQETQYF
TRBJ2-3 TRBV29-1 few NA TGCAGCGTTGAAGGCGGTCGGGGAGCGGGCTCTAGCACAGATACGCAGTATTTT CSVEGGRGAGSSTDTQYF
TRBJ2-3 TRBV6-1 NA TRBD2 TGTGCCAGCAGTGCTCGACTAGCGGATTACACAGATACGCAGTATTTT CASSARLADYTDTQYF
TRBJ2-1 TRBV6-5 NA NA TGTGCCAGCAGCCTTCAGGGGTCATACAATGAGCAGTTCTTC CASSLQGSYNEQFF
TRBJ2-7 TRBV7-9 NA NA TGTGCCAGCAGCGAAGACAAATACGAGCAGTACTTC CASSEDKYEQYF
TRBJ1-1 TRBV19 NA TRBD1 TGTGCCAGTAGTCTCCTTACAGGGGTGAACACTGAAGCTTTCTTT CASSLLTGVNTEAFF
TRBJ2-7 TRBV30 NA NA TGTGCCTGGGAGGCCGGCCGGGGGTACTCCTACGAGCAGTACTTC CAWEAGRGYSYEQYF
TRBJ2-2 TRBV6-5 NA NA TGTGCCAGCAGTTACGGACACAGGGACACCGGGGAGCTGTTTTTT CASSYGHRDTGELFF
TRBJ1-2 TRBV6-1 NA NA TGTGCCAGCAGTGATGGGGGGTTGAGGCGACATGGCTACACCTTC CASSDGGLRRHGYTF
TRBJ2-1 TRBV11-2 NA TRBD2 TGTGCCAGCAGCTTGGGTAGCGGGAGGCAGCCACGAATCCACAATGAGCAGTTCTTC CASSLGSGRQPRIHNEQFF
TRBJ1-1 TRBV15 once NA TGTGCCACCAGCGGAACCACAGTGAACACTGAAGCTTTCTTT CATSGTTVNTEAFF
TRBJ1-2 TRBV7-8 NA NA TGTGCCAGCAGCTCCCCCTGGGGGGGTGCTAACTATGGCTACACCTTC CASSSPWGGANYGYTF
TRBJ1-1 TRBV14 few NA TGTCCCGAGCGGGGCATGAACACTGAAGCTTTCTTT CPERGMNTEAFF
TRBJ2-7 TRBV29-1 NA NA TGCAGCGTGGGGCCTTCTCGGGCTGGGGTTTACGAGCAGTACTTC CSVGPSRAGVYEQYF
TRBJ2-7 TRBV5-1 NA TRBD2 TGCGCCAGCAGCTCGAGACTAGCGGGGTCCTACGAGCAGTACTTC CASSSRLAGSYEQYF